One sample yielded the 28 T cell receptor beta chains listed below, sequenced in a study of shared clonotypes between healthy human individuals (TCRdb year 2020). CD8 naive samples were CD45RO-negative cells positively selected for CCR7, giving a CD45RA+CCR7+ population that excluded TemRA cells. Library prep was done by the immunoSEQ multiplex PCR assay. TCRdb retrieved this table from immuneACCESS and kept in-frame rearrangements only. Not all clones are present; in checked studies, unresolved V genes account for under half, and no reason is known for the remainder. This sample comprises about 1.9 million clones, roughly 95% of them detected only once. The biggest ten clones account for approximately 1.6% of the sample. Sequencing input: naive CD8+ T cells from PBMCs. This sample's cell subset or site label indicates: CD45RA+CCR7+. The receptors here all came from a man in his late teens or twenties in good health. Some clones in this sample may be carry-over from other donors' samples.

The chain links TRBV28 to TRBJ2-7; TRBD1 matches at 8 bases. The germline V gene encodes CDR1 MDHEN and CDR2 SYDVKM. CDR3 length equals 14 residues. Trimming cost V 5 bases and J 6 bases; bases outside gene matches: 9. The CDR3 is CASSISGTGSEQYF. In nucleotides, the CDR3 is TGTGCCAGCAGTATTTCCGGGACAGGCAGCGAGCAGTACTTC. Full variable domain (remainder filled in from reference TRBV28 and TRBJ2-7): DVKVTQSSRYLVKRTGEKVFLECVQDMDHENMFWYRQDPGLGLRLIYFSYDVKMKEKGDIPEGYSVSREKKERFSLILESASTNQTSMYLCASSISGTGSEQYFGPGTRLTVT.

This chain connects TRBV6-5 to TRBJ1-1; TRBD1 aligns across 10 bases. Germline V CDR1 and CDR2: MNHEY, SVGAGI. This CDR3 comprises 15 residues. With 4 bases clipped from V and 4 bases from J, the junction kept 6 bases outside the gene matches. CDR3: CASSSMTGGFTEAFF. The CDR3 DNA reads TGTGCCAGCAGTTCGATGACAGGGGGCTTCACTGAAGCTTTCTTT.

This clone was recorded only once. The chain combines TRBV19 with TRBJ1-5, with a tentative D call TRBD1 (5 bases). There are 16 residues in the CDR3. V lost 7 bases and J lost 0, with 16 bases in between. Per germline, CDR1 LNHDA and CDR2 SQIVND (reference sequence). The CDR3 is CASIPRQGVSNQPQHF. In DNA, the CDR3 is TGTGCCAGTATACCCCGGCAGGGCGTTAGCAATCAGCCCCAGCATTTT.

The chain is built from TRBV6-1 and TRBJ1-1; 9 bases align to TRBD1. With 8 bases clipped from V and 3 bases from J, the junction kept 7 bases outside the gene matches. Germline lookup yields CDR1 MNHNS and CDR2 SASEGT. The CDR3 is 14 residues long. CDR3 coding DNA: TGTGCCAGCGTACTATGGGACAGGGACACTGAAGCTTTCTTT. This encodes CASVLWDRDTEAFF.

This clone was counted once. Other DNA sequences in this specimen translate into the identical CDR3. V usage is TRBV27 and J usage is TRBJ2-5; D not resolved. Germline CDR1 MNHEY, CDR2 SMNVEV (reference sequence). Trimming stripped 4 bases from V and 5 bases from J, with 5 bases between. This CDR3 has 11 amino acids. The CDR3 DNA reads as TGTGCCAGCAGTTCAGGCGAGACCCAGTACTTC. Its translation: CASSSGETQYF.

The J gene is TRBJ2-7, the V gene TRBV4-1; 7 bases fit TRBD1. Trimming at V came to 4 bases and at J to 7 bases, leaving 16 bases not matched to a gene. This CDR3 has 16 residues. CDR1 MGHRA and CDR2 YSYEKL come from the germline V gene. The CDR3 reads CASSLKTGVRAWEQYF. The CDR3 DNA is TGCGCCAGCAGCCTGAAAACAGGGGTACGAGCCTGGGAGCAGTACTTC.

The rearrangement uses TRBV29-1 and TRBJ2-1, with 7 bases lining up with TRBD1. The CDR3 covers 17 residues. The V gene's germline CDR1 is SQVTM and CDR2 ANQGSEA. V dropped 0 bases and J dropped 6; count of bases not matched to a gene: 14. CDR3 DNA sequence: TGCAGCGTTGAAGAGAATACAGGGGCGTGGGTAGGCAATGAGCAGTTCTTC. Amino acid sequence: CSVEENTGAWVGNEQFF.

The table lists this clone with a count of one. This chain links TRBV7-9 with TRBJ1-2; D ambiguous. Germline-derived CDR1 and CDR2 are SEHNR and FQNEAQ (reference sequence). The V and J ends lost 4 bases and 6 bases respectively, with 21 bases between them. This CDR3 has 16 residues. DNA of the CDR3: TGTGCCAGCAGCTCCGATCTTTTTACAGTTAAGGATGGCTACACCTTC. Translating gives CASSSDLFTVKDGYTF.

V usage is TRBV29-1 and J usage is TRBJ2-7; TRBD2 matches 9 bases. This CDR3 region has 13 residues. From germline, CDR1 is SQVTM and CDR2 ANQGSEA. V lost 7 bases, J lost 3 bases, and 7 bases stayed unmatched. The chain's CDR3 is CSASTSGNYEQYF. The CDR3 bases are TGCAGCGCCTCGACTAGCGGAAACTACGAGCAGTACTTC.

The chain employs TRBV6-5 and TRBJ2-1; TRBD2 aligns across 9 bases. The germline gives CDR1 MNHEY, CDR2 SVGAGI. V lost 4 bases to trimming and J lost 8 bases; unmatched junction nucleotides: 9. This CDR3 contains 15 residues. This CDR3 is CASSSPGLAGDEQFF. The CDR3 nucleotides are TGTGCCAGCAGTTCCCCGGGACTAGCCGGGGATGAGCAGTTCTTC.

A single count supports this clone. The chain is built from TRBV9 and TRBJ2-7, with a weak D call TRBD2 (6 bases). Germline V gene sequence: CDR1 SGDLS, CDR2 YYNGEE. CDR3 length: 13 residues. The V end was cut by 2 bases, the J end by 6 bases, with 12 bases between. CDR3: CASSVGGNSEQYF. For the CDR3, the DNA is TGTGCCAGCAGCGTGGGGGGAAATAGCGAGCAGTACTTC.

The chain uses TRBV27 and TRBJ2-5; 8 nucleotides match TRBD2. CDR1 MNHEY and CDR2 SMNVEV come from the germline V gene (reference sequence). The CDR3 has 19 amino acids. After removal of 2 bases from V and 2 bases from J, the junction contained 16 bases not matched to a gene. Here the CDR3 reads CASSLKTGLASGFQETQYF. DNA for the CDR3: TGTGCCAGCAGTTTAAAAACAGGGTTGGCTAGCGGGTTTCAAGAGACCCAGTACTTC.

V usage is TRBV10-1 and J usage is TRBJ2-7; D remains unclear. The CDR3 sequence is 12 residues long. V was pared by 3 bases and J by 7 bases, with 10 bases between. CDR1 and CDR2 (germline): WNHNN, SYGVQD (reference sequence). CDR3 sequence (DNA): TGCGCCAGCAGTGATCGGCGACATGAGCAGTACTTC. This translates into CASSDRRHEQYF.

The V call is TRBV7-9, the J call TRBJ2-2; 8 nucleotides agree with TRBD1. The germline CDR1 and CDR2 sequences are SEHNR and FQNEAQ (reference sequence). The ends lost 5 bases at V and 1 base at J; junction bases unmatched: 9. CDR3 length: 17 amino acids. In DNA, the CDR3 is TGTGCCAGCAGCCTCGGACAGGGCGTCGGGAACACCGGGGAGCTGTTTTTT. Residues: CASSLGQGVGNTGELFF.

The chain carries TRBV7-8 and TRBJ2-2; 7 bases are shared with TRBD1. This CDR3 region has 18 residues. J gave up 4 bases and V 4 bases, and 15 bases lay outside the gene matches. Germline V gives CDR1 SGHVS, CDR2 FQNEAQ. The CDR3, as DNA: TGTGCCAGCAGCTATTTGGCTGGGGGACAGACCTTCACCGGGGAGCTGTTTTTT. Amino acids: CASSYLAGGQTFTGELFF.

The J gene is TRBJ2-1, the V gene TRBV5-1, with 11 bases fitting TRBD2. CDR3 length: 16 residues. The V segment lost 0 bases and the J segment 8 bases; nucleotides outside the gene matches: 7. Germline V gene sequence: CDR1 SGHRS, CDR2 YFSETQ. The CDR3 loop is CASSLEDLLAGDEQFF. In DNA, the CDR3 is TGCGCCAGCAGCTTGGAGGACCTACTAGCGGGAGATGAGCAGTTCTTC.

The rearrangement links TRBV6-5 to TRBJ2-7; 8 nucleotides agree with TRBD2. There are 15 residues in the CDR3. V gave up 0 bases and J gave up 7 bases; unmatched junction bases: 8. The germline V gene has CDR1 MNHEY and CDR2 SVGAGI. Written as DNA, the CDR3 is TGTGCCAGCAGTTACTCGCCGGGAGGGCCTCGGGAGCAGTACTTC. Its protein product is CASSYSPGGPREQYF.

J is TRBJ2-5 and V is TRBV28; possibly TRBD1 for D (6 bases). Trimming shortened V by 3 bases and J by 3 bases, and 11 bases separated the two germline ends. Germline V CDR1 and CDR2: MDHEN, SYDVKM. The CDR3 consists of 14 residues. The CDR3 region has the DNA TGTGCCAGCAGTTTGGTGGGGGCCGAAGAGACCCAGTACTTC. It encodes CASSLVGAEETQYF.

This clone is a singleton in its sample. The chain recombines TRBV7-2 with TRBJ1-2, with TRBD1 matching 10 bases. The CDR3 spans 18 residues. Germline loops: CDR1 SGHTA, CDR2 FQGNSA. Trimming cost V 5 bases and J 4 bases; bases outside gene matches: 16. CDR3 nucleotides: TGTGCCAGCAGCCCAGAGAGAGGAGGGACAGGGGTGATCTATGGCTACACCTTC. Encoded protein: CASSPERGGTGVIYGYTF.

J is TRBJ2-7 and V is TRBV6-1; the D is unclear. Trimming removed 6 bases at V and 2 bases at J, with 11 bases between. CDR3 length: 13 amino acids. The germline V gene encodes CDR1 MNHNS and CDR2 SASEGT. Here the CDR3 reads CASRTVATYEQYF. Here the CDR3 DNA reads TGTGCCAGCAGGACTGTTGCGACCTACGAGCAGTACTTC.

This chain links TRBV7-2 with TRBJ1-5; D gene ambiguous. Germline CDR1 and CDR2: SGHTA and FQGNSA. Trimming stripped 1 base from V and 0 bases from J, with 7 bases between. CDR3 length: 15 residues. The CDR3 here is CASSLVDNSNQPQHF. CDR3 coding DNA: TGTGCCAGCAGCTTAGTAGATAATAGCAATCAGCCCCAGCATTTT. The whole variable domain, filled in from reference TRBV7-2 and TRBJ1-5, reads GAGVSQSPSNKVTEKGKDVELRCDPISGHTALYWYRQSLGQGLEFLIYFQGNSAPDKSGLPSDRFSAERTGGSVSTLTIQRTQQEDSAVYLCASSLVDNSNQPQHFGDGTRLSIL.

The chain links TRBV4-2 to TRBJ1-2; possible D gene TRBD1, 5 bases. This CDR3 region has 15 residues. Germline values: CDR1 LGHNA, CDR2 YNFKEQ. Trimming cost V 0 bases and J 4 bases, with 12 bases left between them. The CDR3 spells CASSQENTQGYGYTF. DNA for the CDR3: TGTGCCAGCAGCCAAGAAAACACCCAGGGCTATGGCTACACCTTC.

This rearrangement joins TRBV9 to TRBJ2-1; D gene uncertain. V was pared by 3 bases and J by 3 bases, with 4 bases between. Germline V gene data show CDR1 as SGDLS and CDR2 as YYNGEE. This CDR3 region has 12 residues. The CDR3 region has the DNA TGTGCCAGCAGCGAAAGCTACAATGAGCAGTTCTTC. This gives the protein CASSESYNEQFF.

This chain joins TRBV27 and TRBJ2-7; D may be TRBD2 (5 bases). Germline CDR1 MNHEY, CDR2 SMNVEV (reference sequence). CDR3 length equals 13 residues. V was trimmed by 3 bases and J by 6 bases, leaving 12 bases between them. CDR3 coding DNA: TGTGCCAGCAGTTTCCGAACTAGTTCCGAGCAGTACTTC. Translated: CASSFRTSSEQYF.

The V and J genes are TRBV11-2 and TRBJ1-5; a possible D gene is TRBD1 (5 bases). This CDR3 has 14 amino acids. Germline V CDR1 and CDR2: SGHAT, FQNNGV. V lost 6 bases, J lost 0 bases, and 9 bases lay in between. The CDR3 region is CASSTGYSNQPQHF. The CDR3 DNA reads as TGTGCCAGCAGTACAGGATATAGCAATCAGCCCCAGCATTTT.

This clone showed up just a few times. Additional DNA sequences in this sample encode the identical CDR3. The chain recombines TRBV5-1 with TRBJ1-1; D remains unclear. Germline V gene sequence: CDR1 SGHRS, CDR2 YFSETQ. Trimming left V 4 bases short and J 0 bases short, with 7 bases between. CDR3 length equals 13 residues. The CDR3 sequence is CASSRTVNTEAFF. The CDR3, as DNA: TGCGCCAGCAGCCGCACAGTGAACACTGAAGCTTTCTTT.

V usage is TRBV4-2 and J usage is TRBJ2-1; the match to TRBD2 covers 7 bases. CDR1 and CDR2 (germline): LGHNA, YNFKEQ. V trimming: 0 bases; J trimming: 6 bases; junction bases outside the gene matches: 5. This CDR3 is 15 amino acids long. The CDR3 region has the DNA TGTGCCAGCAGCCAAGATCGAGGGAGGGGCAATGAGCAGTTCTTC. The encoded protein is CASSQDRGRGNEQFF.

The J gene is TRBJ2-5, the V gene TRBV6-5; either TRBD1 or TRBD2 may supply D (5 bases each). CDR1 is MNHEY, CDR2 SVGAGI, per germline. The CDR3 is made up of 12 amino acids. V lost 8 bases and J 3 bases, leaving 10 bases between the germline ends. CDR3 amino acids: CASRGPEETQYF. In DNA, the CDR3 is TGTGCCAGCCGGGGACCCGAAGAGACCCAGTACTTC.